This is a list of T cell receptor beta chains from one sample in a study of blood T cell repertoires in COVID-19. Only in-frame clones appear in the TCRdb table, and some are missing; sequencing was by immunoSEQ multiplex PCR. The sample has around 80,000 clones, more than 80% seen once. The sample was peripheral blood. All receptors derive from a human donor in a cohort sampled during active COVID-19. The CDR3 runs from the conserved cysteine through the conserved F or W. A D gene is named only where the DNA matches it firmly. A row's size may be missing; if present it is once, few, many or a size class.

d_gene: NA
j_gene: TRBJ1-1
v_gene: TRBV5-1
len: 15
abundance: NA
CDR3aa: CASSWPLTDNTEAFF
CDR3nt: TGCGCCAGCAGCTGGCCGTTGACAGACAACACTGAAGCTTTCTTT

d_gene: NA
j_gene: TRBJ2-5
v_gene: TRBV18
len: 16
abundance: NA
CDR3aa: CASSPPETAYQETQYF
CDR3nt: TGTGCCAGCTCACCACCGGAAACAGCATACCAAGAGACCCAGTACTTC

d_gene: TRBD1
j_gene: TRBJ1-1
v_gene: TRBV10-1
len: 13
abundance: NA
CDR3aa: CASSRDSNTEAFF
CDR3nt: TGCGCCAGCAGCCGGGACAGTAACACTGAAGCTTTCTTT

d_gene: NA
j_gene: TRBJ2-7
v_gene: TRBV2
len: 13
abundance: NA
CDR3aa: CASTGDLSYEQYF
CDR3nt: TGTGCCAGCACGGGGGACCTCTCCTACGAGCAGTACTTC

d_gene: TRBD1
j_gene: TRBJ2-7
v_gene: TRBV19
len: 13
abundance: NA
CDR3aa: CASSGTGRYEQYF
CDR3nt: TGTGCCAGTTCCGGGACAGGCCGCTACGAGCAGTACTTC

d_gene: TRBD1
j_gene: TRBJ2-4
v_gene: TRBV11-3
len: 14
abundance: NA
CDR3aa: CASSSRTGENIQYF
CDR3nt: TGTGCCAGCTCCTCTCGGACAGGGGAAAACATTCAGTACTTC

d_gene: TRBD2
j_gene: TRBJ2-7
v_gene: TRBV29-1
len: 15
abundance: NA
CDR3aa: CSVSPIAAGPYEQYF
CDR3nt: TGCAGCGTTTCCCCTATCGCAGCGGGGCCCTACGAGCAGTACTTC

d_gene: NA
j_gene: TRBJ1-6
v_gene: TRBV3-1/TRBV3-2
len: 11
abundance: NA
CDR3aa: CASSQSSPLHF
CDR3nt: TGTGCCAGCAGCCAGAGTTCCCCCCTCCACTTT

d_gene: TRBD1
j_gene: TRBJ2-7
v_gene: TRBV11-2
len: 15
abundance: NA
CDR3aa: CASSLTGQGGYEQYF
CDR3nt: TGTGCCAGCAGCCTTACCGGACAGGGGGGATACGAGCAGTACTTC

d_gene: TRBD1
j_gene: TRBJ1-1
v_gene: TRBV5-8
len: 13
abundance: few
CDR3aa: CASSPRDRGQAFF
CDR3nt: TGTGCCAGCAGCCCGCGGGACAGGGGGCAAGCTTTCTTT

d_gene: TRBD1
j_gene: TRBJ2-1
v_gene: TRBV18
len: 16
abundance: NA
CDR3aa: CASSSNSGTGGSEQFF
CDR3nt: TGTGCCAGCTCCTCAAACTCCGGGACAGGGGGATCGGAGCAGTTCTTC

d_gene: NA
j_gene: TRBJ2-7
v_gene: TRBV12-3/TRBV12-4
len: 13
abundance: NA
CDR3aa: CASSPTGIGEQYF
CDR3nt: TGTGCCAGCAGCCCGACAGGAATTGGCGAGCAGTACTTC

d_gene: NA
j_gene: TRBJ1-6
v_gene: TRBV10-1
len: 13
abundance: NA
CDR3aa: CASSDRVDSPLHF
CDR3nt: TGCGCCAGCAGTGACCGGGTCGATTCACCCCTCCACTTT

d_gene: NA
j_gene: TRBJ2-4
v_gene: TRBV3-1/TRBV3-2
len: 13
abundance: NA
CDR3aa: CASSQRTSNIQYF
CDR3nt: TGTGCCAGCAGCCAACGGACATCTAACATTCAGTACTTC

d_gene: NA
j_gene: TRBJ1-5
v_gene: TRBV4-2
len: 13
abundance: NA
CDR3aa: CASSLGTSQPQHF
CDR3nt: TGTGCCAGCAGCCTCGGGACTAGTCAGCCCCAGCATTTT

d_gene: NA
j_gene: TRBJ1-5
v_gene: TRBV2
len: 14
abundance: NA
CDR3aa: CASSGQNSNQPQHF
CDR3nt: TGTGCCAGCAGTGGACAGAATAGCAATCAGCCCCAGCATTTT

d_gene: NA
j_gene: TRBJ2-5
v_gene: TRBV5-6
len: 14
abundance: NA
CDR3aa: CASSLDRIQETQYF
CDR3nt: TGTGCCAGCAGCCTAGACAGAATCCAAGAGACCCAGTACTTC

d_gene: TRBD1
j_gene: TRBJ2-7
v_gene: TRBV19
len: 14
abundance: few
CDR3aa: CASSPGQVSYEQYF
CDR3nt: TGTGCCAGTAGTCCCGGACAGGTCTCCTACGAGCAGTACTTC

d_gene: NA
j_gene: TRBJ2-6
v_gene: TRBV7-6
len: 18
abundance: NA
CDR3aa: CASSLSGVRFSGANVLTF
CDR3nt: TGTGCCAGCAGCCTTTCCGGGGTGAGATTCTCTGGGGCCAACGTCCTGACTTTC

d_gene: NA
j_gene: TRBJ1-2
v_gene: TRBV11-2
len: 13
abundance: few
CDR3aa: CASSLDGVYGYTF
CDR3nt: TGTGCCAGCAGCTTAGACGGTGTCTATGGCTACACCTTC

d_gene: NA
j_gene: TRBJ2-1
v_gene: TRBV12-5
len: 14
abundance: NA
CDR3aa: CASGLDRSGNEQFF
CDR3nt: TGTGCTAGTGGTTTGGACAGGTCCGGGAATGAGCAGTTCTTC

d_gene: NA
j_gene: TRBJ2-6
v_gene: TRBV7-2
len: 14
abundance: NA
CDR3aa: CASSFSSGANVLTF
CDR3nt: TGTGCCAGCAGCTTTAGCTCTGGGGCCAACGTCCTGACTTTC

d_gene: TRBD1
j_gene: TRBJ1-5
v_gene: TRBV5-6
len: 15
abundance: NA
CDR3aa: CASSYYDRDHQPQHF
CDR3nt: TGTGCCAGCAGCTACTACGACAGGGACCATCAGCCCCAGCATTTT

d_gene: TRBD1
j_gene: TRBJ1-4
v_gene: TRBV4-2
len: 14
abundance: NA
CDR3aa: CASSQGTGNEKLFF
CDR3nt: TGTGCCAGCAGCCAAGGGACAGGGAATGAAAAACTGTTTTTT

d_gene: NA
j_gene: TRBJ2-3
v_gene: TRBV7-9
len: 13
abundance: few
CDR3aa: CASSLREADTQYF
CDR3nt: TGTGCCAGCAGCTTGAGGGAAGCAGATACGCAGTATTTT

d_gene: TRBD1
j_gene: TRBJ2-7
v_gene: TRBV19
len: 16
abundance: NA
CDR3aa: CASSGGQVDNLDEQYF
CDR3nt: TGTGCCAGTAGTGGCGGACAGGTAGATAATCTTGACGAGCAGTACTTC

d_gene: TRBD1
j_gene: TRBJ2-1
v_gene: TRBV27
len: 15
abundance: NA
CDR3aa: CASSSRDSNYNEQFF
CDR3nt: TGTGCCAGCAGTTCCCGGGACAGTAACTACAATGAGCAGTTCTTC

d_gene: TRBD1
j_gene: TRBJ1-4
v_gene: TRBV2
len: 14
abundance: NA
CDR3aa: CASSAQGAYEKLFF
CDR3nt: TGTGCCAGCAGTGCACAGGGGGCTTATGAAAAACTGTTTTTT

d_gene: NA
j_gene: TRBJ1-6
v_gene: TRBV6-5
len: 14
abundance: once
CDR3aa: CASRYRSGDSPLHF
CDR3nt: TGTGCCAGCAGATACAGGTCTGGAGATTCACCCCTCCACTTT

d_gene: NA
j_gene: TRBJ2-7
v_gene: TRBV6-5
len: 13
abundance: NA
CDR3aa: CAREGGGTWEQYF
CDR3nt: TGTGCCAGGGAAGGGGGGGGAACGTGGGAGCAGTACTTC

d_gene: TRBD2
j_gene: TRBJ2-3
v_gene: TRBV5-1
len: 16
abundance: NA
CDR3aa: CASSLGTSAITDTQYF
CDR3nt: TGCGCCAGCAGCTTGGGGACTAGCGCAATCACAGATACGCAGTATTTT

d_gene: NA
j_gene: TRBJ1-5
v_gene: TRBV2
len: 12
abundance: NA
CDR3aa: CASRASNQPQHF
CDR3nt: TGTGCCAGCAGGGCCAGCAATCAGCCCCAGCATTTT

d_gene: NA
j_gene: TRBJ2-3
v_gene: TRBV28
len: 16
abundance: few
CDR3aa: CASTTARGDTTDTQYF
CDR3nt: TGTGCCAGCACCACAGCCAGGGGGGACACGACAGATACGCAGTATTTT

d_gene: TRBD1
j_gene: TRBJ2-1
v_gene: TRBV3-1/TRBV3-2
len: 15
abundance: NA
CDR3aa: CASSYTGQGWNEQFF
CDR3nt: TGTGCCAGCAGTTATACGGGACAGGGGTGGAATGAGCAGTTCTTC

d_gene: NA
j_gene: TRBJ2-7
v_gene: TRBV12-3/TRBV12-4
len: 12
abundance: NA
CDR3aa: CASSPQGYEQYF
CDR3nt: TGTGCCAGCAGCCCACAGGGCTACGAGCAGTACTTC

d_gene: TRBD1
j_gene: TRBJ1-5
v_gene: TRBV2
len: 14
abundance: NA
CDR3aa: CASSTQGLGQPQHF
CDR3nt: TGTGCCAGCAGCACACAGGGGTTAGGTCAGCCCCAGCATTTT